Below, 12 T cell receptor beta chains from the same sample are listed, as sequenced in a study of regulatory and conventional T cells in breast cancer (dated by TCRdb to the mid-2010s). The library was generated by PCR. The listed sequencing device is Illumina MiSeq. TCRdb passed the public sequencing reads through fastp at Q25 and MiXCR, retaining productive beta sequences. Rows with one shared CDR3 protein collapse into an entry with the most common genes and DNA. Within this sample are 9,900 or so distinct CDR3 sequences, with nearly 35% of them counted one time only. Jointly, the top ten make up under 6.5% of the sample. Sample: conventional T cells from blood. Receptor source: a male donor in good health.

The rearrangement uses TRBV6-5 and TRBJ1-3, with TRBD1 matching 8 bases. Looked up from germline, CDR1 is MNHEY and CDR2 is SVGAGI. The V and J ends lost 6 bases and 4 bases, in that order; junction bases with no gene match: 8. The CDR3 sequence is 15 residues long. The chain's CDR3 is CASRQTGAGGNTIYF. The CDR3 DNA reads as TGTGCCAGCAGGCAGACAGGGGCCGGGGGAAACACCATATATTTT.

This chain connects TRBV5-1 to TRBJ2-7; weak D call: TRBD2 (5 bases). Trimming left V 4 bases short and J 7 bases short, with 18 bases between. From germline, CDR1 is SGHRS and CDR2 YFSETQ. This CDR3 region has 14 residues. The CDR3 bases are TGCGCCAGCAGCCTCCGGACTGGCCGAGAGGAGCAGTACTTC. This translates into CASSLRTGREEQYF.

Of note for this clonotype: Sequence at one end of the junction differs from germline and may be a read error. The gene calls are TRBV6-2 or TRBV6-3 and TRBJ2-1; D might be TRBD1 (6 bases). The CDR3 length is 11 residues. Germline CDR1 and CDR2: MNHEY and SVGEGT. In DNA, the CDR3 is TGTGCTAGCAGTCAGGGGTTACGGCAGTTCTTC. It specifies CASSQGLRQFF.

V gene TRBV6-1 combines with J gene TRBJ2-1, with 7 bases fitting TRBD1. The V gene's germline CDR1 is MNHNS and CDR2 SASEGT. The CDR3 contains 14 residues. The junction had 6 bases not matched to a gene; V was cut back by 6 bases and J by 4 bases. For the CDR3, the DNA is TGTGCCAGCAGGAAGACAGGGTCATACAATGAGCAGTTCTTC. Protein sequence: CASRKTGSYNEQFF.

The V call is TRBV6-5, the J call TRBJ2-4, with no clear D. The CDR3 is 14 residues long. The V and J ends lost 5 bases and 8 bases respectively, with 16 bases between them. CDR1 and CDR2 (germline): MNHEY, SVGAGI. CDR3 sequence: CASSRGWEADIQYF. CDR3 in DNA: TGTGCCAGCAGTCGTGGTTGGGAAGCAGACATTCAGTACTTC.

V gene TRBV20-1 combines with J gene TRBJ2-7; possible D gene TRBD1, 6 bases. CDR1 DFQATT and CDR2 SNEGSKA come from the germline V gene (reference sequence). Between the trimmed V and J ends, which lost 5 bases and 6 bases, there was a span of 17 bases. CDR3 length: 13 amino acids. DNA of the CDR3: TGCAGTGCTGGGGGCCTCGTTAATAGCGAGCAGTACTTC. Translation: CSAGGLVNSEQYF.

This clonotype has only a few counts. The rearrangement links TRBV5-1 to TRBJ2-7; 8 nucleotides agree with TRBD1. There are 15 residues in the CDR3. Germline V gene sequence: CDR1 SGHRS, CDR2 YFSETQ. With V trimmed by 3 bases and J by 2 bases, 7 bases remained unmatched. CDR3 residues: CASSSQQGGPYEQYF. DNA of the CDR3: TGCGCCAGCAGCTCCCAACAGGGGGGACCCTACGAGCAGTACTTC.

The chain has TRBV28 and TRBJ1-5; D unclear. The length of the CDR3 is 15 residues. Germline loops: CDR1 MDHEN, CDR2 SYDVKM. V dropped 1 base and J dropped 5 bases, with 12 bases sitting between them. CDR3: CASSLSDRFDQPQHF. CDR3 bases: TGTGCCAGCAGTTTATCGGATCGATTTGATCAGCCCCAGCATTTT.

The chain carries TRBV15 and TRBJ1-1; D uncertain. This CDR3 comprises 11 residues. CDR1 and CDR2 (germline): LNHNV, YYDKDF (reference sequence). The germline V and J ends were trimmed by 9 bases and 7 bases, with 12 bases remaining between them. CDR3 amino acids: CATQQTGEAFF. In nucleotides, the CDR3 is TGTGCCACGCAACAAACGGGTGAAGCTTTCTTT.

Sample share makes this clonotype medium-sized (0.01 to 0.1%). The chain combines TRBV2 with TRBJ1-1, with a weak D call TRBD1 (5 bases). The CDR3 extends over 14 amino acids. Deletions cut 10 bases from V and 4 bases from J, with 19 bases between. Looked up from germline, CDR1 is SNHLY and CDR2 is FYNNEI. The CDR3 reads CATSPGSLGTEAFF. CDR3 nucleotides: TGTGCCACCTCCCCAGGGAGTCTCGGCACTGAAGCTTTCTTT.

This clonotype was picked up one time. This chain uses TRBV7-2 with TRBJ1-2; 10 bases map to TRBD1. Germline-derived CDR1 and CDR2 are SGHTA and FQGNSA. The V and J ends lost 6 bases and 5 bases, in that order; junction bases with no gene match: 6. This CDR3 region has 14 residues. CDR3 residues: CASSSDRGNYGYTF. The CDR3 nucleotides read TGTGCCAGCAGTTCGGACAGGGGGAATTATGGCTACACCTTC.

Note on this clonotype: One base away lies a much larger clone, so this may be a sequencing read error. The V call is TRBV12-3 or TRBV12-4, the J call TRBJ1-1; D possibly corresponds to TRBD1 (6 bases). The V gene lost 6 bases and the J gene lost 1 base, with 18 bases spanning the gap. The CDR3 runs 16 residues. The CDR3 here is CASRPYFSQGNTEAFF. In nucleotides, the CDR3 is TGTGCCAGCAGACCCTATTTCTCACAGGGGAACACTGAAGCTTTCTTT.